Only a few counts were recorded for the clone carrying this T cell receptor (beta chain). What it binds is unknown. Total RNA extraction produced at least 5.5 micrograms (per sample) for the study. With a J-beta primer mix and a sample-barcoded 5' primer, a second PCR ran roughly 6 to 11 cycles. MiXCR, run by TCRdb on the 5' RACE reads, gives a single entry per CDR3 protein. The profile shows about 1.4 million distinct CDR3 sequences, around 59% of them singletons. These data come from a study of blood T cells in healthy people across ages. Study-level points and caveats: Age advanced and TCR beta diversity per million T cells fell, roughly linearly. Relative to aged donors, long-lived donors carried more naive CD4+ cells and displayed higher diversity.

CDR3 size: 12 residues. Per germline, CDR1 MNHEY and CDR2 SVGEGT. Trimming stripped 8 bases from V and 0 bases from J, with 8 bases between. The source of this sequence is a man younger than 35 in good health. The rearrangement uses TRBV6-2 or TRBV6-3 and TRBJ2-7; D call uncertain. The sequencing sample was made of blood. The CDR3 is CASRAASYEQYF. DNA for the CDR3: TGTGCCAGCCGGGCGGCCTCCTACGAGCAGTACTTC.